The clone carrying this TCR beta chain was found once. Its antigen is not identified. The entry originates in a study of shared clonotypes between healthy human individuals. Points from the study as a whole: The donor pool, a small one, limited the genetic and exposure-history diversity represented.

The CDR3 length is 14 residues. The germline V gene has CDR1 SGHTA and CDR2 FQGNSA. V dropped 3 bases and J dropped 5 bases, with 13 bases sitting between them. Measured with immunoSEQ multiplex PCR; TCRdb has only the in-frame clones, and not every one. This table has over a million clones, 70% to 80% appearing once. The V gene is TRBV7-2, the J gene TRBJ1-1; D is perhaps TRBD1 (5 bases). Sequenced: memory CD4+ T cells from PBMCs. Specified subset: CD45RA-negative fraction. This receptor was obtained from a man aged 18-30 years in good health. Some clones in this sample may be carry-over from other donors' samples. Here the CDR3 DNA reads TGTGCCAGCAGCTTTCGGTCAGGGAGTACTGAAGCTTTCTTT. Its translation is CASSFRSGSTEAFF.